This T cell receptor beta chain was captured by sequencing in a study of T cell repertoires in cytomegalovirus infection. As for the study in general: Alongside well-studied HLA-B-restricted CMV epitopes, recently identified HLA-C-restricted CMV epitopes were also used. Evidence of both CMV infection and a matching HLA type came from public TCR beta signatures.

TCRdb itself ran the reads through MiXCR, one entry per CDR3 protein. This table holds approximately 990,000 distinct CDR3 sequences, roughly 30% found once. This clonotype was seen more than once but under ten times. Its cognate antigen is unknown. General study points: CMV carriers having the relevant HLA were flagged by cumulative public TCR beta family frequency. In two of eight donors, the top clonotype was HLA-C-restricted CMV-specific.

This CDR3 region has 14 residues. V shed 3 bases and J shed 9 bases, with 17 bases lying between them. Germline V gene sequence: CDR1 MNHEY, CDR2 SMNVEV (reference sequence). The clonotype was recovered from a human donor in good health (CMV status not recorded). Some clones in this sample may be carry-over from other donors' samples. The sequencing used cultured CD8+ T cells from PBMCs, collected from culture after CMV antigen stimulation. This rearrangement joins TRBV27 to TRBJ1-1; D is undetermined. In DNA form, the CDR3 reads TGTGCCAGCAGTTTTTCACTAGACCCCAGGCAAGCTTTCTTT. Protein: CASSFSLDPRQAFF.